This TCR beta chain comes out of a study of blood T cell repertoires in COVID-19. Study at large: The origin of the acute and convalescent COVID-19 samples was the United States, Italy and Spain.

Trimming shortened V by 3 bases and J by 0 bases, and 9 bases separated the two germline ends. This CDR3 contains 15 residues. In germline, CDR1 is MNHNS, CDR2 SASEGT. Original analysis: Using reference gene primer amplification, nucleated cell counts were estimated. Profiling relied on immunoSEQ multiplex PCR, and the TCRdb table lists in-frame clones only, not all of them. The V and J calls and clone size come from that table; D and trimming were worked out from the DNA. The table shows under 100,000 clones, with 90% occurring only once. This clonotype originated in a man in his fifties or sixties with acute or convalescent COVID-19. This rearrangement joins TRBV6-1 to TRBJ1-5; D is undetermined. Sequenced input: peripheral blood. CDR3 sequence: CASSDGPYSNQPQHF. CDR3 sequence (DNA): TGTGCCAGCAGTGATGGGCCTTATAGCAATCAGCCCCAGCATTTT.